The clone carrying this TCR beta chain was detected many times. The antigen remains unidentified. The sample originates from a study of glioma-infiltrating T cells. Study observations and caveats: Gliomas, especially low-grade, showed above-expected tissue-blood divergence; non-neoplastic patients showed below. Very few CDR3 sequences were shared between tissue and blood.

TCR alpha and beta CDR3 regions were amplified from RNA using iRepertoire nested multiplex PCR. Input was roughly 100-450 ng of tissue mRNA or PBMC total RNA. MiXCR was run by TCRdb on the multiplex PCR reads, yielding one entry per CDR3 protein. The profile shows fewer than 200,000 distinct CDR3 sequences, over 25% of them singletons. Germline V gene data show CDR1 as MDHEN and CDR2 as SYDVKM. The CDR3 loop spans 12 amino acids. V lost 3 bases and J lost 6, with 7 bases in between. What was sequenced was glioma tissue, nonneoplastic brain tissue, or PBMCs (not recorded which). The gene calls are TRBV28 and TRBJ2-3; D uncertain. The sequence was obtained from a human donor with low-grade glioma or glioblastoma, undergoing nonglioma brain surgery, or in good health (not recorded which). CDR3 DNA sequence: TGTGCCAGCAGTTTCTACTCGGATACGCAGTATTTT. Protein product: CASSFYSDTQYF.